The TCR beta chain under discussion was sequenced for a study of shared clonotypes between healthy human individuals. Here immunoSEQ multiplex PCR was the method, and the copy in TCRdb shows in-frame clones only, minus some. The sample records roughly 1,500,000 clones, 95% to 99% being singletons. The ends lost 3 bases at V and 1 base at J; junction bases unmatched: 8. The CDR3 has 16 amino acids. Germline CDR1 is SGDLS and CDR2 is YYNGEE. Every donor, a Caucasian adult, lived in Nashville, Tennessee. This chain links TRBV9 with TRBJ1-1; 8 positions match TRBD1. Sequenced input: naive CD4+ T cells sorted from blood. Subset noted: CD45RA+ positively selected. The source of this sequence is a man between 25 and 39 years old in good health. In DNA form, the CDR3 reads TGTGCCAGCAGCGGAACCGGGACAGGACCGAACACTGAAGCTTTCTTT. Protein sequence: CASSGTGTGPNTEAFF.